This T cell receptor beta chain was observed in a study of cytomegalovirus exposure and HLA in healthy donors. The PCR used 60 Vbeta and 13 Jbeta primers. Sequenced by immunoSEQ multiplex PCR; TCRdb stores in-frame clones only, minus some. Seen here are approximately 120,000 clones, around 86% observed once, and the top ten hold roughly 2.3%. Material: PBMCs. The source is a woman in her twenties or thirties in good health and CMV-seronegative.

As DNA, the CDR3 is TGTGCCAGCAGGCGACAGGGCCAATCCTACGAGCAGTACTTC. Translated, it gives CASRRQGQSYEQYF. The chain is built from TRBV6-5 and TRBJ2-7, with 7 nucleotides matching TRBD1. Germline assignment: CDR1 MNHEY and CDR2 SVGAGI. CDR3 length equals 14 residues. Germline trimming cut 6 bases from V and 1 base from J; bases unmatched to any gene: 6.